Following are 24 T cell receptor beta chains from one sample sequenced in a study of T cell responses to AZD1222 COVID-19 vaccine. The table came from immunoSEQ multiplex PCR; TCRdb's copy has only in-frame clones and leaves some out. The sample shows more than 150,000 clones, about 90% of them seen only once. This specimen was peripheral blood, taken 28 days after the second AZD1222 dose. These receptors came from an adult who received the AZD1222 COVID-19 vaccine.

This chain connects TRBV6-5 to TRBJ1-6; 7 nucleotides match TRBD1. The CDR3 has 16 residues. Looked up from germline, CDR1 is MNHEY and CDR2 is SVGAGI. Trimming removed 0 bases from V and 7 bases from J; junction bases left unmatched: 6. CDR3 sequence reads: CASSYSKPTGNSPLHF. In nucleotides, the CDR3 is TGTGCCAGCAGTTACTCTAAGCCGACAGGGAATTCACCCCTCCACTTT.

J is TRBJ2-1 and V is TRBV9; 10 bases map to TRBD2. The length of the CDR3 is 16 residues. The V and J ends lost 0 bases and 10 bases, in that order; junction bases with no gene match: 10. Germline CDR1 and CDR2: SGDLS and YYNGEE. DNA for the CDR3: TGTGCCAGCAGCGTAGCTGCACTAGCGGGACGGGGGGAGCAGTTCTTC. It translates to CASSVAALAGRGEQFF.

This chain connects TRBV28 to TRBJ1-5; 8 nucleotides match TRBD1. V lost 5 bases to trimming and J lost 4 bases; unmatched junction nucleotides: 4. Germline assignment: CDR1 MDHEN and CDR2 SYDVKM. The CDR3 has 14 amino acids. The CDR3 DNA is TGTGCCAGCAGTCGGGACAGGAGGAATCAGCCCCAGCATTTT. Encoded protein: CASSRDRRNQPQHF.

V gene TRBV2 combines with J gene TRBJ2-5; D may be TRBD2 (6 bases). V was clipped by 4 bases and J by 3 bases, with 6 bases between them. Looked up from germline, CDR1 is SNHLY and CDR2 is FYNNEI. The CDR3 loop spans 12 amino acids. The CDR3 region is CASSVAEETQYF. The CDR3 nucleotides read TGTGCCAGCAGTGTAGCGGAAGAGACCCAGTACTTC.

V is TRBV27 and J is TRBJ1-2, with D tentatively TRBD1 (6 bases). The CDR3 spans 16 residues. V shed 5 bases and J shed 0 bases, with 16 bases lying between them. CDR1 and CDR2 from the germline V gene are MNHEY and SMNVEV (reference sequence). The CDR3 bases are TGTGCCAGCAGTGCCTGGACAGCTTCAGCTAACTATGGCTACACCTTC. Translated, it gives CASSAWTASANYGYTF.

V usage is TRBV30 and J usage is TRBJ2-2; tentatively, D is TRBD1 (5 bases). CDR3 size: 13 residues. Deletions cut 2 bases from V and 6 bases from J, with 10 bases between. Per germline, CDR1 GTSNPN and CDR2 SVGIG (reference sequence). CDR3 nucleotides: TGTGCCTGGAGTCACGGCAGGGCCGGGGAGCTGTTTTTT. This gives the protein CAWSHGRAGELFF.

The J gene is TRBJ2-7, the V gene TRBV7-9, with TRBD2 matching over 10 bases. Germline-derived CDR1 and CDR2 are SEHNR and FQNEAQ (reference sequence). The CDR3 length is 15 residues. The V gene end was trimmed by 5 bases and the J gene end by 2 bases; junction bases not matched to a gene: 6. CDR3 amino acids: CASSPASGSAYEQYF. Here the CDR3 DNA reads TGTGCCAGCAGCCCCGCTAGCGGGAGTGCCTACGAGCAGTACTTC.

This chain links TRBV7-2 with TRBJ2-1, with D possibly being TRBD1 (6 bases). V lost 0 bases and J lost 10, with 13 bases in between. The CDR3 extends over 14 amino acids. The V gene's germline CDR1 is SGHTA and CDR2 FQGNSA. The CDR3, as DNA: TGTGCCAGCAGCTTAGCCCGGACAGTGCGGGAGCAGTTCTTC. Its translation: CASSLARTVREQFF.

The chain employs TRBV14 and TRBJ2-5; D is unclear. V shed 3 bases and J shed 2 bases, with 16 bases lying between them. Germline V gene sequence: CDR1 SGHDN, CDR2 FVKESK. The CDR3 consists of 16 residues. The DNA of the CDR3 is TGTGCCAGCAGCCAGATCTCTCTCGCCGTACAAGAGACCCAGTACTTC. Translation gives CASSQISLAVQETQYF.

The table lists this clone with a few counts. The rearrangement joins TRBV28 to TRBJ2-4, with D possibly being TRBD2 (7 bases). The V gene's germline CDR1 is MDHEN and CDR2 SYDVKM. The CDR3 runs to 16 residues. V gave up 5 bases and J gave up 3 bases, with 17 bases separating them. The CDR3 is CASSRGGARGKNIQYF. The CDR3, as DNA: TGTGCCAGCAGTCGAGGGGGGGCCCGGGGCAAAAACATTCAGTACTTC.

The rearrangement links TRBV28 to TRBJ1-2; D perhaps matches TRBD1 (6 bases). This CDR3 comprises 12 residues. V dropped 5 bases and J dropped 7 bases, with 11 bases sitting between them. CDR1 and CDR2 from the germline V gene are MDHEN and SYDVKM. The DNA for the CDR3 is TGTGCCAGCAGTACACAGGGTTTTGGCTACACCTTC. Amino acids: CASSTQGFGYTF.

This clone was recorded once. V usage is TRBV24-1 and J usage is TRBJ1-4; 8 bases align to TRBD1. Germline V gene sequence: CDR1 KGHDR, CDR2 SFDVKD. The V and J ends lost 3 bases and 5 bases, in that order; junction bases with no gene match: 7. The CDR3 length is 16 residues. The DNA of the CDR3 is TGTGCCACCAGTGATAGTGGACAGGGCGGGAATGAAAAACTGTTTTTT. Translating gives CATSDSGQGGNEKLFF.

The V call is TRBV11-2, the J call TRBJ2-1; 11 bases are a match to TRBD2. V lost 6 bases, J lost 4 bases, and 8 bases stayed unmatched. CDR1 is SGHAT, CDR2 FQNNGV, per germline. The CDR3 runs to 16 residues. The CDR3 loop is CASRPGTSGPYNEQFF. As DNA, the CDR3 is TGTGCCAGCAGGCCCGGGACTAGCGGTCCTTACAATGAGCAGTTCTTC.

Concerning this clone itself: Other DNA sequences of this sample code for an identical CDR3. The J gene is TRBJ1-5, the V gene TRBV15; D possibly corresponds to TRBD1 (5 bases). From germline, CDR1 is LNHNV and CDR2 YYDKDF (reference sequence). The CDR3 is 14 residues long. Trimming left V 1 base short and J 4 bases short, with 8 bases between. The CDR3 DNA reads TGTGCCACCAGCAGAGGGGGGGGAAATCAGCCCCAGCATTTT. Its protein is CATSRGGGNQPQHF.

The V and J genes are TRBV18 and TRBJ2-1; tentative D call: TRBD2 (6 bases). In germline, CDR1 is KGHSH, CDR2 LQKENI. The CDR3 contains 14 residues. V gave up 5 bases and J gave up 3 bases, with 11 bases separating them. CDR3 residues: CASSRSGGYNEQFF. The CDR3 DNA sequence: TGTGCCAGCTCAAGGTCCGGGGGCTACAATGAGCAGTTCTTC.

The V gene is TRBV5-1, the J gene TRBJ2-7; 9 bases agree with TRBD2. The CDR3 consists of 15 residues. Germline CDR1 is SGHRS and CDR2 is YFSETQ. The J segment lost 4 bases and the V segment lost 4 bases, leaving 9 bases of the junction unmatched. CDR3 region: CASSPYGLAGYEQYF. The CDR3 nucleotides are TGCGCCAGCAGCCCCTATGGGCTAGCGGGATACGAGCAGTACTTC.

For the CDR3, the DNA is TGTGCCAGCAGTGAAGACAGTCCCGAGCAGTACTTC. Residues: CASSEDSPEQYF. The chain carries TRBV2 and TRBJ2-7; D gene uncertain. The germline V gene has CDR1 SNHLY and CDR2 FYNNEI. This CDR3 is 12 amino acids long. Trimming took 1 base from V and 6 from J, leaving 7 bases between them.

The chain joins TRBV6-6 to TRBJ1-6; weak D call: TRBD1 (5 bases). Germline V gene data show CDR1 as MNHNY and CDR2 as SVGAGI (reference sequence). The CDR3 length is 16 residues. Between the trimmed V and J ends, which lost 6 bases and 2 bases, there was a span of 14 bases. The CDR3: CASRTQQVAYNSPLHF. The CDR3 region has the DNA TGTGCCAGCAGGACACAACAGGTGGCCTATAATTCACCCCTCCACTTT.

The chain has TRBV5-1 and TRBJ2-2; 8 positions agree with TRBD1. Losses at the gene ends were 4 bases for V and 6 bases for J; bases not matched to a gene: 11. The CDR3 covers 16 residues. Germline CDR1 is SGHRS and CDR2 is YFSETQ. CDR3 bases: TGCGCCAGCAGCACCCAAGGCCAGGGGGCCCCCGGGGAGCTGTTTTTT. This translates into CASSTQGQGAPGELFF.

This clone was seen a few times. The V call is TRBV5-1, the J call TRBJ1-4, with 8 bases aligning to TRBD1. The CDR3 totals 16 residues. The J segment lost 3 bases and the V segment lost 4 bases, leaving 8 bases of the junction unmatched. CDR1 is SGHRS and CDR2 is YFSETQ in the germline V gene. CDR3 bases: TGCGCCAGCAGCCAGGTCAGGGGGCGGGCTAATGAAAAACTGTTTTTT. It codes for CASSQVRGRANEKLFF.

The chain uses TRBV6-6 and TRBJ2-5; 9 bases line up with TRBD2. Germline assignment: CDR1 MNHNY and CDR2 SVGAGI (reference sequence). The CDR3 loop spans 14 amino acids. The ends lost 7 bases at V and 3 bases at J; junction bases unmatched: 6. The CDR3 coding sequence is TGTGCCAGCATGGAGACTAGCGGAAAAGAGACCCAGTACTTC. Its protein product is CASMETSGKETQYF.

The genes are TRBV4-2 and TRBJ2-1; 11 positions agree with TRBD1. Germline CDR1 is LGHNA and CDR2 is YNFKEQ. V gave up 6 bases and J gave up 8 bases; unmatched junction bases: 9. The CDR3 loop spans 15 amino acids. CDR3 sequence: CASSLRGQGVYEQFF. In DNA form, the CDR3 reads TGTGCCAGCAGTCTCAGGGGACAGGGGGTTTATGAGCAGTTCTTC.

The chain employs TRBV29-1 and TRBJ2-1; 10 nucleotides line up with TRBD2. Germline V lookup: CDR1 SQVTM, CDR2 ANQGSEA. After removal of 6 bases from V and 7 bases from J, the junction contained 3 bases not matched to a gene. The CDR3 consists of 12 residues. CDR3 DNA: TGCAGCGTGACTAGCGGGTCGAATGAGCAGTTCTTC. Its translation: CSVTSGSNEQFF.

In this sample, this clone turned up a few times. The J gene is TRBJ2-7, the V gene TRBV6-5; D is perhaps TRBD1 (6 bases). Trimming pared 7 bases from V and 2 bases from J, leaving 18 bases between. In germline, CDR1 is MNHEY, CDR2 SVGAGI. CDR3 length: 15 residues. CDR3: CASTPAGEPPYEQYF. CDR3 coding DNA: TGTGCCAGCACCCCGGCAGGGGAGCCCCCCTACGAGCAGTACTTC.